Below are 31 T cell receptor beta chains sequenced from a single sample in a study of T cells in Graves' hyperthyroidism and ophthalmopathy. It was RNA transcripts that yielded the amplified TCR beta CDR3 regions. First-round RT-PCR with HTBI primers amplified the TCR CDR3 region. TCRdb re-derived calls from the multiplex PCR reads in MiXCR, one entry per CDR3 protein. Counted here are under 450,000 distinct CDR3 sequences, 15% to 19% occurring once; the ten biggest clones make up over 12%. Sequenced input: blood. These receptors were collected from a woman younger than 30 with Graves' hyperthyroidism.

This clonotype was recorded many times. CDR3 loop: CASSWDVGNYGYTF. The CDR3, as DNA: TGTGCCAGCAGCTGGGACGTCGGGAACTATGGCTACACCTTC. The V gene is TRBV7-2, the J gene TRBJ1-2; tentatively, D is TRBD1 (5 bases). Trimming removed 4 bases at V and 2 bases at J, with 11 bases between. In germline, CDR1 is SGHTA, CDR2 FQGNSA. There are 14 residues in the CDR3.

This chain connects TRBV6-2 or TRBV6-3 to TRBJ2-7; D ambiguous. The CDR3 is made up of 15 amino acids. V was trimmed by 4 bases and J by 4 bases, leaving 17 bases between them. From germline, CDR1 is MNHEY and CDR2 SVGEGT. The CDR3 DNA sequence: TGTGCCAGCAGTTTCCTTCCCCCGGGCGCTTACGAGCAGTACTTC. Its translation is CASSFLPPGAYEQYF.

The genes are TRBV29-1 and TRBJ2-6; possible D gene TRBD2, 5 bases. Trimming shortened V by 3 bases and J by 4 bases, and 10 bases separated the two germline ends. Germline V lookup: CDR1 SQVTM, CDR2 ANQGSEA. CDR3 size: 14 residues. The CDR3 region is CSVDEGTGANVLTF. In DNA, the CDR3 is TGCAGCGTTGACGAGGGTACCGGGGCCAACGTCCTGACTTTC.

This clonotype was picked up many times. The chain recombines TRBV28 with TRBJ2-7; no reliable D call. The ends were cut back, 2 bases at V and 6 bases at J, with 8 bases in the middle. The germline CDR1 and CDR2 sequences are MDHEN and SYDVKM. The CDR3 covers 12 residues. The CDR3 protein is CASSLTPSEQYF. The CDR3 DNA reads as TGTGCCAGCAGTTTAACCCCCAGCGAGCAGTACTTC.

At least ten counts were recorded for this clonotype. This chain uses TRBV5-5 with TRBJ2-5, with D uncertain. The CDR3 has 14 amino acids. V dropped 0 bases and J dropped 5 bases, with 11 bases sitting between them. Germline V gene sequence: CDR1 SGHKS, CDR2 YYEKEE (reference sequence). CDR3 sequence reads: CASSLAGFGETQYF. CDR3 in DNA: TGTGCCAGCAGCTTGGCCGGGTTCGGGGAGACCCAGTACTTC.

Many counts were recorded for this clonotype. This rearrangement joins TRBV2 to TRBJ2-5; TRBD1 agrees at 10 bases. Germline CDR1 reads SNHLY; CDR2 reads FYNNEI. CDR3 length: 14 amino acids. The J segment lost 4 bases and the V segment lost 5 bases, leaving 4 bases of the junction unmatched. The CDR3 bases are TGTGCCAGCAGTTTGGACAGGGGGGGAGAGACCCAGTACTTC. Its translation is CASSLDRGGETQYF.

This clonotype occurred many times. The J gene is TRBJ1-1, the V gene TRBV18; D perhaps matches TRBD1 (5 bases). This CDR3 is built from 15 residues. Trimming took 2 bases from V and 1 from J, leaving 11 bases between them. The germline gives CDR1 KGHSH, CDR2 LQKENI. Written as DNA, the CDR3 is TGTGCCAGCTCACCAATGGGGGTTGGGAACACTGAAGCTTTCTTT. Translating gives CASSPMGVGNTEAFF.

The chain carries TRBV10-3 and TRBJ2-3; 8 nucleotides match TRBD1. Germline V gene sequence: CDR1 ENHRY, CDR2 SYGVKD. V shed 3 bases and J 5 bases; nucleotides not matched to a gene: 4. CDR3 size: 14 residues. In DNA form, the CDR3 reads TGTGCCATCAGTGATGGACAGGGTGGAGATACGCAGTATTTT. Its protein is CAISDGQGGDTQYF.

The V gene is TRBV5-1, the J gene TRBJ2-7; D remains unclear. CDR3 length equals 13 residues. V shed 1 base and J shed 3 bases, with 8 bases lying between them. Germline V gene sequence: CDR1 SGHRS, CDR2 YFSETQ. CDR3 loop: CASSLYGGYEQYF. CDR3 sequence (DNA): TGCGCCAGCAGCTTGTATGGCGGCTACGAGCAGTACTTC.

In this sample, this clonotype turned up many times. In nucleotides, the CDR3 is TGTGCCACCAGTGGACTTGGACGTTCCGGCTATGGCTACACCTTC. Translated, it gives CATSGLGRSGYGYTF. This chain uses TRBV24-1 with TRBJ1-2, with D unresolved. The germline gives CDR1 KGHDR, CDR2 SFDVKD. V lost 5 bases and J lost 4, with 16 bases in between. The CDR3 has 15 amino acids.

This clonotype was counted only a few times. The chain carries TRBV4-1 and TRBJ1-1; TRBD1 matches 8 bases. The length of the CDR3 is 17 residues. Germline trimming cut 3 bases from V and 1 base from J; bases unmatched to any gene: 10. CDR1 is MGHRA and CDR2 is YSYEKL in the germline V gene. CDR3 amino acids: CASSQNRGLGPNTEAFF. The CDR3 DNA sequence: TGCGCCAGCAGCCAGAACAGGGGGTTGGGACCGAACACTGAAGCTTTCTTT.

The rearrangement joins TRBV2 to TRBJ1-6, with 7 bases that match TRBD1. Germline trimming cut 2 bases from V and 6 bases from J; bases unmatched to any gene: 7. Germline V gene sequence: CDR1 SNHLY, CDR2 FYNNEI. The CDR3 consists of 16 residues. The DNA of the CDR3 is TGTGCCAGCAGTGAAACCCTGACAGGGATTAATTCACCCCTCCACTTT. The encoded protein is CASSETLTGINSPLHF.

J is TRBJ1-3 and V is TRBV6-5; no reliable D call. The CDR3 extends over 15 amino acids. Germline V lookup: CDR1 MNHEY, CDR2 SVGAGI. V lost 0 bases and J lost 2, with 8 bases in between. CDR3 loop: CASSYSTIAGNTIYF. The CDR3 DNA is TGTGCCAGCAGTTACTCGACCATAGCTGGAAACACCATATATTTT.

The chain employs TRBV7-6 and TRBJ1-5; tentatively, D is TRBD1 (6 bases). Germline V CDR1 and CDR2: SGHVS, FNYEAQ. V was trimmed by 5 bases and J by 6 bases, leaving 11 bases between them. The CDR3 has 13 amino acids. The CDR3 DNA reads TGTGCCAGCAGCAGCGGGACAAGTCAGCCCCAGCATTTT. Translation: CASSSGTSQPQHF.

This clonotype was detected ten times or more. The CDR3 DNA reads as TGTGCCAGCAGCCAAGGGGTGGGACAGATCGACGAGCAGTACTTC. As protein: CASSQGVGQIDEQYF. The gene calls are TRBV3-1 and TRBJ2-7; TRBD1 aligns across 7 bases. CDR1 is LGHDT, CDR2 YNNKEL, per germline (reference sequence). V shed 1 base, J shed 5 bases, and the junction held 8 bases outside the gene matches. The CDR3 has 15 amino acids.

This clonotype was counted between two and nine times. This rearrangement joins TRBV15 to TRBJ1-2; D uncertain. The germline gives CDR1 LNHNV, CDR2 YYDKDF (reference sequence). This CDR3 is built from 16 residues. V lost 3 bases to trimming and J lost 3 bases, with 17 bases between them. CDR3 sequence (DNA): TGTGCCACCAGCAGGACTCGAGGGCAGGAATACTATGGCTACACCTTC. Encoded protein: CATSRTRGQEYYGYTF.

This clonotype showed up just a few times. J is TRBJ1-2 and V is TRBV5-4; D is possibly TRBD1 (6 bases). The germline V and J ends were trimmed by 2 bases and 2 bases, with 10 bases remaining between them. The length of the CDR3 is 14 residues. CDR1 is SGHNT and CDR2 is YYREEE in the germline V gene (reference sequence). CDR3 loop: CASSFGGLNYGYTF. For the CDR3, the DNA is TGTGCCAGCAGCTTTGGGGGGCTGAACTATGGCTACACCTTC.

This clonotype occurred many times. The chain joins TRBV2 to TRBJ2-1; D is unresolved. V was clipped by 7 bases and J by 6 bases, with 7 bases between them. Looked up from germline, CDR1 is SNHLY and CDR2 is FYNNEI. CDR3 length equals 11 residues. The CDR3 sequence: CASKISNEQFF. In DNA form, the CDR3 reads TGTGCCAGCAAAATATCCAATGAGCAGTTCTTC.

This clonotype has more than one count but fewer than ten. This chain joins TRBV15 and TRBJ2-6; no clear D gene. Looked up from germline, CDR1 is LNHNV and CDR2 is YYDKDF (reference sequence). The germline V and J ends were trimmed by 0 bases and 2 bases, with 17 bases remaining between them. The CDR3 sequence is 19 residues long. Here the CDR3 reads CATSRERTAPQAGANVLTF. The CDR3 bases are TGTGCCACCAGCAGAGAACGGACCGCTCCCCAGGCTGGGGCCAACGTCCTGACTTTC.

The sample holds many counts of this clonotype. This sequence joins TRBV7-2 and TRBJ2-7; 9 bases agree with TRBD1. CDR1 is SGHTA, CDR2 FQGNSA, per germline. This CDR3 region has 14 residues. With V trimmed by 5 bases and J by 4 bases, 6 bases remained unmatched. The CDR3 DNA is TGTGCCAGCAGCCGCCGGGACAGGGATTACGAGCAGTACTTC. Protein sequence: CASSRRDRDYEQYF.

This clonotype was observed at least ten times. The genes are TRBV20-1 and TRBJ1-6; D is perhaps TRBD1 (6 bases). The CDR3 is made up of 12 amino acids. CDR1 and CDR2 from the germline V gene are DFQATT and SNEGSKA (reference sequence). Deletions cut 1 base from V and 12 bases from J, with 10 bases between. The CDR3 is CSARGTGRPLHF. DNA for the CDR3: TGCAGTGCTAGAGGAACAGGGAGACCCCTCCACTTT.

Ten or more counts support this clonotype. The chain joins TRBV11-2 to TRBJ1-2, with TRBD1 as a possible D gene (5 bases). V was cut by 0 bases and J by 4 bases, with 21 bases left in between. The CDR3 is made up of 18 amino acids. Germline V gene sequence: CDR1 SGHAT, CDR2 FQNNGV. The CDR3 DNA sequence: TGTGCCAGCAGCTTAGACCCTACGGGGACGCGGTTAATCTATGGCTACACCTTC. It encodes CASSLDPTGTRLIYGYTF.

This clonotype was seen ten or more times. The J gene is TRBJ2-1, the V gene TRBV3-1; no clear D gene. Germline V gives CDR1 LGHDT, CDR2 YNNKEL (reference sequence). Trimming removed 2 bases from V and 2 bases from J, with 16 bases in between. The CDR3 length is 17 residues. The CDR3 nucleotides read TGTGCCAGCAGCCAAAGGGTCGGAATTCCCCCCTACAATGAGCAGTTCTTC. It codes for CASSQRVGIPPYNEQFF.

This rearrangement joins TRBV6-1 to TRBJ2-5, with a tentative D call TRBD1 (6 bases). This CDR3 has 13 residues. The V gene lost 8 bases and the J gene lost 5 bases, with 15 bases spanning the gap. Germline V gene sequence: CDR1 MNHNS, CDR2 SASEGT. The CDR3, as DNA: TGTGCCAGCCAAAGGGGGAATAGGGAGACCCAGTACTTC. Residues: CASQRGNRETQYF.

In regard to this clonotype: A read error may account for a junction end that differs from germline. CDR3: CASCEASPRSNQPQHF. The CDR3 DNA sequence: TGTGCCAGCTGTGAAGCTTCGCCGAGGAGCAATCAGCCCCAGCATTTT. V and J are TRBV6-1 and TRBJ1-5, with D unresolved. Per germline, CDR1 MNHNS and CDR2 SASEGT. CDR3 length: 16 amino acids.

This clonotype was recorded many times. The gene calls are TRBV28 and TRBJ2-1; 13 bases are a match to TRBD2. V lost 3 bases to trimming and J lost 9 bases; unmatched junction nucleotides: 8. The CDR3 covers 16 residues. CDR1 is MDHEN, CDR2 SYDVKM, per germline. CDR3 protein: CASSLWTSGSRTEQFF. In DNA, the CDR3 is TGTGCCAGCAGTTTGTGGACTAGCGGGAGCCGTACTGAGCAGTTCTTC.

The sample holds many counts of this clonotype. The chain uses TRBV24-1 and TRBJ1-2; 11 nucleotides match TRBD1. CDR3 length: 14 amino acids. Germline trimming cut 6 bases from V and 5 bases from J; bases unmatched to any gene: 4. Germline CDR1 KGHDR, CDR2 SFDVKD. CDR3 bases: TGTGCCACCAGTCCGGGACAGGGGGTTTATGGCTACACCTTC. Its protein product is CATSPGQGVYGYTF.

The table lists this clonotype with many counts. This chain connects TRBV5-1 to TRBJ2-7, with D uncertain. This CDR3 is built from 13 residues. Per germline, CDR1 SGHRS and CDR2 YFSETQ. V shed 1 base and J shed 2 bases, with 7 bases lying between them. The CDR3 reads CASSLLGTYEQYF. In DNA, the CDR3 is TGCGCCAGCAGCTTGCTGGGGACCTACGAGCAGTACTTC.

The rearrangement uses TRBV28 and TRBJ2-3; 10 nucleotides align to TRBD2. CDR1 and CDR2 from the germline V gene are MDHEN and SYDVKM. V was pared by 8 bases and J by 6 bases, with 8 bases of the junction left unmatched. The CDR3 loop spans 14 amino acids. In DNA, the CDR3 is TGTGCCAGCGGAAGGAGCGGGGGGGGGGATACGCAGTATTTT. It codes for CASGRSGGGDTQYF. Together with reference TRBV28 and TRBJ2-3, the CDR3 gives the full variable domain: DVKVTQSSRYLVKRTGEKVFLECVQDMDHENMFWYRQDPGLGLRLIYFSYDVKMKEKGDIPEGYSVSREKKERFSLILESASTNQTSMYLCASGRSGGGDTQYFGPGTRLTVL.

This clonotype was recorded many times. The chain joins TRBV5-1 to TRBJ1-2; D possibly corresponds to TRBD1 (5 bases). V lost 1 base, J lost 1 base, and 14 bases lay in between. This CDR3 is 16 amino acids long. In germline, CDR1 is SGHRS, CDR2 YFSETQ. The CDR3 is CASSLKFDSRNYGYTF. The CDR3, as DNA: TGCGCCAGCAGCTTGAAGTTCGACAGTCGTAACTATGGCTACACCTTC. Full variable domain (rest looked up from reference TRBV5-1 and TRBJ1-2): KAGVTQTPRYLIKTRGQQVTLSCSPISGHRSVSWYQQTPGQGLQFLFEYFSETQRNKGNFPGRFSGRQFSNSRSEMNVSTLELGDSALYLCASSLKFDSRNYGYTFGSGTRLTVV.

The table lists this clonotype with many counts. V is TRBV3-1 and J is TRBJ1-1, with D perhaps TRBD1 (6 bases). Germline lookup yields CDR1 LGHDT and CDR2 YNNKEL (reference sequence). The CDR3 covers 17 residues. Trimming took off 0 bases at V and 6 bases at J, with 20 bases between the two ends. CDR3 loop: CASSQDGLGRGFAEAFF. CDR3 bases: TGTGCCAGCAGCCAAGATGGGCTTGGCAGGGGCTTCGCTGAAGCTTTCTTT. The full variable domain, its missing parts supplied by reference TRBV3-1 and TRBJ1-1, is DTAVSQTPKYLVTQMGNDKSIKCEQNLGHDTMYWYKQDSKKFLKIMFSYNNKELIINETVPNRFSPKSPDKAHLNLHINSLELGDSAVYFCASSQDGLGRGFAEAFFGQGTRLTVV.